This T cell receptor beta chain was recorded in a study of T-cell memory formation after mild COVID-19. From the 5' RACE reads, TCRdb called clonotypes with MiXCR, one entry per CDR3 protein. The sample lists 250,000 or so distinct CDR3 sequences, roughly a tenth occurring once. Study findings and constraints: In pre-infection memory, a portion of responding clones appeared, which suggested that cross-reactive memory joined. Researchers report contracting CD4+ clones mostly in CM and EM, with CD8+ clones in EMRA. Contracting clones, day 15 to 85, had balanced CD4/CD8, and later expanders favored CD4+.

This clonotype has more than one count but fewer than ten. The antigen is unknown. The CDR3 has 18 residues. In germline, CDR1 is MNHEY, CDR2 SVGEGT. V was clipped by 1 base and J by 2 bases; unmatched bases: 6. This TCR was recovered from a man between 18 and 29 years old who had mild COVID-19 (a few samples of this study predate the infection). Cell type and time point are not known. Material for sequencing was PBMCs or a T cell subset sorted from them (not recorded which). The chain links TRBV6-2 or TRBV6-3 to TRBJ2-1, with TRBD1 matching over 12 bases. As DNA, the CDR3 is TGTGCCAGCAGTTACTACGGGACAGGGGGCCTCGCCTACAATGAGCAGTTCTTC. Protein: CASSYYGTGGLAYNEQFF.